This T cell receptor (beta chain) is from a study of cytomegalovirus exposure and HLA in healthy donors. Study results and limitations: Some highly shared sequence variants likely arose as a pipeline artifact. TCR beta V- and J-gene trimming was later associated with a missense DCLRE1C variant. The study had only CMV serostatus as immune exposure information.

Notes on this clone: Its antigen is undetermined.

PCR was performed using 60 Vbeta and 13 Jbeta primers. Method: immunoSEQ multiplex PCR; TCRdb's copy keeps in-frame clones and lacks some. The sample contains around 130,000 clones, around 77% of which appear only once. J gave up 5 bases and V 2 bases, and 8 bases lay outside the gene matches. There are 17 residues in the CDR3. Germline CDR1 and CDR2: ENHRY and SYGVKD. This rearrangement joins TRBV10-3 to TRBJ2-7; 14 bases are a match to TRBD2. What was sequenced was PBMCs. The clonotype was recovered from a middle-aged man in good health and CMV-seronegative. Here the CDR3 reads CAISEAGTSGSSHEQYF. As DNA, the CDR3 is TGTGCCATCAGTGAGGCGGGGACTAGCGGGAGTTCCCACGAGCAGTACTTC.